The 9 T cell receptor beta chains presented below share a single source sample, sequenced in a study of Ad26.COV2.S vaccination and SARS-CoV-2 variants. Treatment noted: roughly 18 received Ad26.COV2.S at low or high dose, single or two shots; about five received placebo; per-sample allocation not given. Repertoires come from day 63 after the first vaccine or placebo injection. This table comes from immunoSEQ multiplex PCR, and its TCRdb copy is limited to in-frame clones, with some not included. There are 430,000 or so clones in the sample; 89% occur only once, and about 2.4% lies in the top ten. Sequencing was performed on peripheral blood, taken in a trial of Ad26.COV2.S vaccine versus placebo. The receptors here all came from a person between 18 and 65 years old who received the Ad26.COV2.S COVID-19 vaccine or a placebo.

This clone appeared a single time. The chain has TRBV6-2 or TRBV6-3 and TRBJ2-2, with D uncertain. With 6 bases removed from V and 0 bases from J, the gap between germline ends came to 14 bases. The germline V gene has CDR1 MNHEY and CDR2 SVGEGT. The CDR3 covers 16 residues. The CDR3 reads CASSHDGDANTGELFF. In DNA form, the CDR3 reads TGTGCCAGCAGCCACGACGGAGACGCGAACACCGGGGAGCTGTTTTTT.

This chain connects TRBV3-1 (or the pseudogene TRBV3-2) to TRBJ2-1; TRBD2 agrees at 8 bases. The CDR3 sequence is 14 residues long. With V trimmed by 1 base and J by 5 bases, 1 base remained unmatched. The germline CDR1 and CDR2 sequences are LGHDT and YNNKEL (reference sequence). In nucleotides, the CDR3 is TGTGCCAGCAGCCAAGCGGGAGGGGACAATGAGCAGTTCTTC. Protein: CASSQAGGDNEQFF.

The chain combines TRBV27 with TRBJ1-6, with no clear D. Trimming cost V 2 bases and J 9 bases, with 11 bases left between them. The CDR3 is made up of 14 amino acids. Germline loops: CDR1 MNHEY, CDR2 SMNVEV (reference sequence). The CDR3: CASSLGSRSSPLHF. The CDR3 coding sequence is TGTGCCAGCAGTTTAGGGAGCAGGAGTTCACCCCTCCACTTT.

The chain uses TRBV4-3 and TRBJ1-2, with TRBD1 matching over 7 bases. V lost 2 bases and J lost 7; bases outside the gene matches: 10. CDR1 LGHNA and CDR2 YSLEER come from the germline V gene. This CDR3 spans 15 amino acids. CDR3 region: CASSQKNRGAGGYTF. The CDR3 DNA reads as TGCGCCAGCAGCCAAAAAAACAGGGGCGCTGGTGGCTACACCTTC.

The chain is built from TRBV2 and TRBJ2-7; D ambiguous. Germline CDR1 SNHLY, CDR2 FYNNEI. The CDR3 spans 13 residues. The V and J ends lost 2 bases and 6 bases respectively, with 11 bases between them. Here the CDR3 reads CASSESALREQYF. The CDR3 DNA reads as TGTGCCAGCAGTGAAAGTGCTTTACGCGAGCAGTACTTC.

The V and J genes are TRBV4-1 and TRBJ1-3, with a tentative D call TRBD1 (6 bases). The germline CDR1 and CDR2 sequences are MGHRA and YSYEKL. The CDR3 consists of 15 residues. Trimming cost V 1 base and J 2 bases, with 9 bases left between them. CDR3 in amino acids: CASSQVGGAGNTIYF. The CDR3 nucleotides read TGCGCCAGCAGCCAAGTGGGGGGCGCTGGAAACACCATATATTTT.

The chain uses TRBV7-2 and TRBJ1-5; D may be TRBD1 (6 bases). The length of the CDR3 is 15 residues. Per germline, CDR1 SGHTA and CDR2 FQGNSA. Between the trimmed V and J ends, which lost 5 bases and 1 base, there was a span of 12 bases. The CDR3: CASSTRDTSNQPQHF. Here the CDR3 DNA reads TGTGCCAGCAGCACCCGGGACACCAGCAATCAGCCCCAGCATTTT. Complete variable domain (other parts from reference TRBV7-2 and TRBJ1-5): GAGVSQSPSNKVTEKGKDVELRCDPISGHTALYWYRQSLGQGLEFLIYFQGNSAPDKSGLPSDRFSAERTGGSVSTLTIQRTQQEDSAVYLCASSTRDTSNQPQHFGDGTRLSIL.

This clone was seen only once. The genes are TRBV7-2 and TRBJ1-4, with a weak D call TRBD1 (5 bases). Trimming stripped 4 bases from V and 6 bases from J, with 18 bases between. CDR3 length equals 16 residues. The germline V gene has CDR1 SGHTA and CDR2 FQGNSA. CDR3 coding DNA: TGTGCCAGCAGCTCGGCCCGTCGGGGGTCTTATGAAAAACTGTTTTTT. Protein sequence: CASSSARRGSYEKLFF.

The genes are TRBV29-1 and TRBJ2-3; D call uncertain. The V and J ends lost 0 bases and 0 bases respectively, with 10 bases between them. Germline CDR1 SQVTM, CDR2 ANQGSEA. There are 15 residues in the CDR3. CDR3 DNA: TGCAGCGTTGAAGATCGCGGACGTAGCACAGATACGCAGTATTTT. It yields the protein CSVEDRGRSTDTQYF.